These 18 T cell receptor beta chains share one sample of origin, sequenced in a study of T cell repertoires in cytomegalovirus infection (dated 2019 in TCRdb). TCRdb lists the instrument as Illumina HiSeq 1500. TCRdb reworked the public reads: Q25 trimming with fastp, MiXCR clone assembly, productive beta chains retained. Under each unique CDR3 protein, matching rows form one entry showing the most common genes and DNA. The sample table holds about 300,000 distinct CDR3 sequences, of which roughly a quarter were seen once. The ten largest clones capture around 13% of the sample. Sequenced: PBMCs. These TCRs come from a human donor in good health (CMV status not recorded). Some clones in this sample may be carry-over from other donors' samples.

V and J are TRBV12-3 or TRBV12-4 and TRBJ1-1, with 7 positions matching TRBD1. The CDR3 totals 15 residues. V trimming: 6 bases; J trimming: 2 bases; junction bases outside the gene matches: 9. The CDR3 coding sequence is TGTGCCAGCAGGAGGGGGCGGGGTTTTAACACTGAAGCTTTCTTT. The encoded protein is CASRRGRGFNTEAFF.

This clonotype has ten or more counts. The rearrangement joins TRBV7-2 to TRBJ2-2; TRBD1 matches at 9 bases. Trimming removed 7 bases from V and 6 bases from J; junction bases left unmatched: 12. Germline V lookup: CDR1 SGHTA, CDR2 FQGNSA. The CDR3 length is 16 residues. The CDR3: CASTPRGQGIPGELFF. For the CDR3, the DNA is TGTGCCAGCACCCCTCGGGGACAGGGTATCCCCGGGGAGCTGTTTTTT.

CDR3 loop: CSVPGRKETQYF. The CDR3 DNA is TGCAGCGTTCCCGGAAGGAAAGAGACCCAGTACTTC. V is TRBV29-1 and J is TRBJ2-5, with unresolved D. The CDR3 has 12 residues. Germline CDR1 is SQVTM and CDR2 is ANQGSEA. Trimming removed 5 bases from V and 3 bases from J, with 10 bases in between.

This clonotype showed up just a few times. The V call is TRBV11-1, the J call TRBJ1-5; the D is unclear. The ends were cut back, 2 bases at V and 4 bases at J, with 6 bases in the middle. CDR3 length equals 13 residues. CDR1 is SGHAT and CDR2 is FQDESV in the germline V gene (reference sequence). The CDR3 here is CASSLSLNQPQHF. CDR3 sequence (DNA): TGTGCCAGCAGCTTAAGTCTGAATCAGCCCCAGCATTTT.

CDR3: CASNNRRGSTEAFF. CDR3 nucleotide sequence: TGTGCCAGCAACAACAGGAGGGGGAGCACTGAAGCTTTCTTT. This sequence joins TRBV6-2 or TRBV6-3 and TRBJ1-1, with a weak D call TRBD1 (6 bases). The germline CDR1 and CDR2 sequences are MNHEY and SVGEGT. The CDR3 extends over 14 amino acids. V lost 7 bases, J lost 4 bases, and 16 bases lay in between.

This clonotype came up a few times. The chain couples TRBV7-2 to TRBJ2-5; 10 nucleotides line up with TRBD2. Germline lookup yields CDR1 SGHTA and CDR2 FQGNSA. This CDR3 is built from 16 residues. The trim removed 5 bases at V and 0 bases at J, leaving 6 bases unmatched. The CDR3 DNA reads TGTGCCAGCAGCCCCCCGGGACTAGCGTACCAAGAGACCCAGTACTTC. Its protein product is CASSPPGLAYQETQYF.

This chain uses TRBV2 with TRBJ1-2; D unclear. V was shortened by 10 bases and J by 4 bases, with 16 bases between the two germline ends. CDR1 is SNHLY, CDR2 FYNNEI, per germline. CDR3 length equals 13 residues. The chain's CDR3 is CAITLVVGYGYTF. As DNA, the CDR3 is TGTGCCATAACTCTGGTAGTTGGCTATGGCTACACCTTC.

The chain is built from TRBV4-1 and TRBJ2-2; the D is unclear. The CDR3 sequence is 16 residues long. Deletions cut 0 bases from V and 6 bases from J, with 14 bases between. From germline, CDR1 is MGHRA and CDR2 YSYEKL. The CDR3 DNA follows: TGCGCCAGCAGCCAAGAATCGGCAGCTCTCTCCGGGGAGCTGTTTTTT. Translation: CASSQESAALSGELFF.

This clonotype was detected a few times. DNA of the CDR3: TGTGCCAGCAGTCCGCGGGACAGGGCTGGAAACACCATATATTTT. Translation gives CASSPRDRAGNTIYF. J is TRBJ1-3 and V is TRBV27; 9 bases are shared with TRBD1. Germline lookup yields CDR1 MNHEY and CDR2 SMNVEV (reference sequence). The CDR3 covers 15 residues. With 5 bases clipped from V and 2 bases from J, the junction kept 4 bases outside the gene matches.

This chain connects TRBV20-1 to TRBJ2-1; no reliable D call. The CDR3 spans 11 residues. Germline V gene data show CDR1 as DFQATT and CDR2 as SNEGSKA (reference sequence). In DNA, the CDR3 is TGCTGCGTAAGGAGAGGAGATGAGCAGTTCTTC. This translates into CCVRRGDEQFF.

This clonotype occurred a few times. J is TRBJ2-7 and V is TRBV5-8; D remains unclear. The CDR3 length is 14 residues. V was clipped by 0 bases and J by 2 bases, with 9 bases between them. Per the germline V gene, CDR1 is SGHTS and CDR2 is YDEGEE. DNA of the CDR3: TGTGCCAGCAGCTTGGCCCCTTATACCTACGAGCAGTACTTC. As protein: CASSLAPYTYEQYF.

CDR3 protein: CASSYNNSPLHF. The DNA of the CDR3 is TGTGCCAGCAGCTACAATAATTCACCCCTCCACTTT. V and J are TRBV7-9 and TRBJ1-6, with D unclear. The CDR3 covers 12 residues. V was cut by 4 bases and J by 5 bases, with 3 bases left in between. Germline loops: CDR1 SEHNR, CDR2 FQNEAQ (reference sequence).

This clonotype was recorded at least ten times. The chain has TRBV7-2 and TRBJ2-7; D is unclear. Trimming removed 1 base from V and 0 bases from J, with 13 bases in between. Germline CDR1 is SGHTA and CDR2 is FQGNSA. CDR3 length: 16 residues. CDR3: CASSLVGASSSYEQYF. For the CDR3, the DNA is TGTGCCAGCAGCTTAGTAGGAGCTTCGAGCTCCTACGAGCAGTACTTC.

V gene TRBV6-2 or TRBV6-3 combines with J gene TRBJ2-1; tentatively, D is TRBD2 (7 bases). V dropped 2 bases and J dropped 6 bases, with 8 bases sitting between them. The V gene's germline CDR1 is MNHEY and CDR2 SVGEGT. The CDR3 length is 13 residues. CDR3: CASSYGGANEQFF. Here the CDR3 DNA reads TGTGCCAGCAGTTACGGGGGGGCCAATGAGCAGTTCTTC.

This clonotype was observed a few times. The J gene is TRBJ2-5, the V gene TRBV4-3; D is unclear. V lost 0 bases, J lost 0 bases, and 8 bases lay in between. The germline V gene has CDR1 LGHNA and CDR2 YSLEER. This CDR3 spans 15 amino acids. In nucleotides, the CDR3 is TGCGCCAGCAGCCAAGATCTACGGGACCAAGAGACCCAGTACTTC. Its translation is CASSQDLRDQETQYF.

This clonotype has a handful of counts. The CDR3 sequence: CASGMDRGLNSPLHF. The DNA of the CDR3 is TGCGCCAGCGGTATGGACAGGGGGCTTAATTCACCCCTCCACTTT. The chain joins TRBV5-1 to TRBJ1-6; the match to TRBD1 covers 11 bases. CDR1 is SGHRS, CDR2 YFSETQ, per germline. J lost 6 bases, V lost 7 bases, and 6 bases had no gene match. This CDR3 region has 15 residues.

This clonotype was detected only a few times. The chain carries TRBV2 and TRBJ2-3; no definite D call. V was clipped by 6 bases and J by 1 base, with 2 bases between them. Germline lookup yields CDR1 SNHLY and CDR2 FYNNEI. The CDR3 contains 11 residues. CDR3 bases: TGTGCCAGCAGGGGCACAGATACGCAGTATTTT. Amino acid sequence: CASRGTDTQYF.

This clonotype was seen a handful of times. The J gene is TRBJ1-3, the V gene TRBV7-2, with D tentatively TRBD1 (6 bases). From germline, CDR1 is SGHTA and CDR2 FQGNSA. V lost 2 bases and J 1 base, leaving 9 bases between the germline ends. CDR3 length: 15 amino acids. The CDR3 DNA follows: TGTGCCAGCAGCTTATCAGGGGCTTCTGGAAACACCATATATTTT. Protein product: CASSLSGASGNTIYF.